The 8 T cell receptor beta chains given below trace back to one sample, sequenced in a study of T cell repertoires in cytomegalovirus infection. TCRdb ran MiXCR on the reads and lists one entry per CDR3 protein. The table has around 170,000 distinct CDR3 sequences, roughly 18% seen once; the top ten hold around 20%. The sample comprised CD8+ T cells from PBMCs. These receptor sequences come from a human donor in good health (CMV status not recorded). Some clones in this sample may be carry-over from other donors' samples.

In its sample, this clonotype was seen a few times. The V gene is TRBV6-2 or TRBV6-3, the J gene TRBJ2-7; D unclear. Germline V lookup: CDR1 MNHEY, CDR2 SVGEGT. Trimming took off 5 bases at V and 5 bases at J, with 10 bases between the two ends. This CDR3 spans 12 amino acids. The CDR3 nucleotides are TGTGCCAGCAGTCCCCCTGTCCACGAGCAGTACTTC. Translated, it gives CASSPPVHEQYF.

V usage is TRBV6-2 or TRBV6-3 and J usage is TRBJ2-5; D call uncertain. The CDR3 length is 13 residues. The germline CDR1 and CDR2 sequences are MNHEY and SVGEGT. V dropped 1 base and J dropped 3 bases, with 6 bases sitting between them. CDR3 DNA sequence: TGTGCCAGCAGTTACTACATCAAAGAGACCCAGTACTTC. It encodes CASSYYIKETQYF.

The CDR3 protein is CASSQEMDSSYNSPLHF. The CDR3 DNA sequence: TGCGCCAGCAGCCAAGAGATGGACAGCTCCTATAATTCACCCCTCCACTTT. This rearrangement joins TRBV4-3 to TRBJ1-6; possibly TRBD1 for D (6 bases). Per the germline V gene, CDR1 is LGHNA and CDR2 is YSLEER. Trimming took 0 bases from V and 0 from J, leaving 9 bases between them. This CDR3 contains 17 residues.

This clonotype has only a few counts. The rearrangement uses TRBV27 and TRBJ1-1, with 7 bases fitting TRBD1. The CDR3 has 14 amino acids. Germline assignment: CDR1 MNHEY and CDR2 SMNVEV (reference sequence). The J segment lost 7 bases and the V segment lost 5 bases, leaving 10 bases of the junction unmatched. This chain's CDR3 is CASSNFGTEDEAFF. CDR3 nucleotides: TGTGCCAGCAGTAACTTCGGGACAGAGGATGAAGCTTTCTTT.

This clonotype has just a few counts. This chain connects TRBV6-6 to TRBJ2-2; D ambiguous. With 2 bases removed from V and 6 bases from J, the gap between germline ends came to 7 bases. The CDR3 runs 13 residues. CDR1 and CDR2 from the germline V gene are MNHNY and SVGAGI (reference sequence). The CDR3: CASSYGFAGELFF. CDR3 nucleotides: TGTGCCAGCAGTTACGGCTTTGCCGGGGAGCTGTTTTTT.

The chain's CDR3 is CASSPEGDSNQPQHF. For the CDR3, the DNA is TGTGCCAGCAGCCCCGAGGGGGATAGCAATCAGCCCCAGCATTTT. The chain couples TRBV9 to TRBJ1-5; D perhaps matches TRBD1 (6 bases). Per germline, CDR1 SGDLS and CDR2 YYNGEE. The CDR3 contains 15 residues. V gave up 4 bases and J gave up 0 bases, with 11 bases separating them.

This clonotype showed up just a few times. V and J are TRBV12-3 or TRBV12-4 and TRBJ1-2; TRBD1 aligns across 12 bases. This CDR3 has 16 residues. With V trimmed by 4 bases and J by 8 bases, 11 bases remained unmatched. The CDR3 is CASSSIGTGGAEGYTF. The CDR3 DNA follows: TGTGCCAGCAGTTCCATCGGGACAGGGGGCGCGGAGGGCTACACCTTC.

This clonotype was observed a handful of times. The CDR3 sequence: CASSPGTGGRYGYTF. For the CDR3, the DNA is TGTGCCAGCAGCCCAGGGACAGGGGGCCGCTATGGCTACACCTTC. This sequence joins TRBV14 and TRBJ1-2, with 12 bases identical to TRBD1. The CDR3 extends over 15 amino acids. Per the germline V gene, CDR1 is SGHDN and CDR2 is FVKESK. After removal of 4 bases from V and 4 bases from J, the junction contained 4 bases not matched to a gene.